This T cell receptor (beta chain) stems from a study of sequential checkpoint blockade in melanoma. Overall study context: First-line arms were nivolumab then ipilimumab, or the reverse, randomized 1:1. Maintenance nivolumab came after either treatment sequence.

Germline assignment: CDR1 SGHAT and CDR2 FQNNGV. The CDR3 loop spans 14 amino acids. Trimming cost V 1 base and J 6 bases, with 10 bases left between them. The treatment here: randomized to nivolumab then ipilimumab (arm A) or the reverse (arm B). PBMC sorting kept live CD3+CD8+ cells without CD19 or CD56. The method was immunoSEQ multiplex PCR; TCRdb's version includes in-frame clones alone and lacks a portion of them. This table holds more than 20,000 clones, approximately 82% found once. This receptor was taken from a human donor with melanoma. V gene TRBV11-2 combines with J gene TRBJ2-1, with D maybe TRBD2 (5 bases). Here the sequenced sample was CD8+ T cells sorted from blood (inferred from file names), taken from a patient given nivolumab and ipilimumab in sequence. CDR3 amino acids: CASSLGGPTNEQFF. The CDR3, as DNA: TGTGCCAGCAGCTTAGGCGGGCCTACCAATGAGCAGTTCTTC. Filled out from reference TRBV11-2 and TRBJ2-1, the complete variable domain reads EAGVAQSPRYKIIEKRQSVAFWCNPISGHATLYWYQQILGQGPKLLIQFQNNGVVDDSQLPKDRFSAERLKGVDSTLKIQPAKLEDSAVYLCASSLGGPTNEQFFGPGTRLTVL.